A few counts support the clone carrying this T cell receptor beta chain. Its antigen is unidentified. This entry is derived from a study of immune heterogeneity within non-small cell lung tumors. Study-level information: Histologically, several tumors were squamous cell carcinomas and some 10 were non-squamous carcinomas. The remaining 1 tumor was not otherwise specified. Findings and limits, study-wide: Correlation analysis showed that local T-cell clonality was moderately but significantly associated with local tumor mutational burden (R about 0.3). Identical dominant CDR3 beta clonotypes recurred across a patient's tumor sites, together with site-unique high-frequency clones.

The CDR3 is made up of 14 amino acids. The germline gives CDR1 SGDLS, CDR2 YYNGEE. V shed 3 bases and J shed 2 bases, with 10 bases lying between them. TCR beta CDR3 regions came from multiplex PCR with 32 forward V and 13 reverse J primers. TCRdb recomputed calls from the multiplex PCR reads with MiXCR, one row per CDR3 protein. The table shows roughly 14,000 distinct CDR3 sequences, with 28% occurring only once. Template material comprised bulk tumor genomic DNA at 550 to 650 ng per sample. Multiple widely separated biopsies were taken from each primary tumor at surgery. Patients had untreated, newly diagnosed non-small cell lung cancer and underwent curative surgery. It was newly diagnosed non-small cell lung cancer patients having surgery with curative intent who served as donors.

This clonotype originated in a man aged 35-49 years with non-small cell lung cancer. The chain carries TRBV9 and TRBJ2-3; D possibly corresponds to TRBD1 (6 bases). Sequenced: lung tumor tissue. The CDR3 DNA sequence: TGTGCCAGCAGCGCGGACAGCTTCACAGATACGCAGTATTTT. Amino acids: CASSADSFTDTQYF.